The 18 T cell receptor beta chains given below trace back to one sample, sequenced in a study of blood T cell repertoires in COVID-19. Clones were sequenced by immunoSEQ multiplex PCR, and TCRdb holds only the in-frame ones, with some missing. Of 35,000 to 45,000 clones in the sample, about three quarters were seen once. The sample taken for sequencing was peripheral blood. The receptors were sampled from a man in his sixties or seventies with active or convalescent COVID-19.

This clone has a handful of counts. CDR3: CASSHQTSGANTGELFF. The CDR3 coding sequence is TGCGCCAGCAGCCACCAGACTAGCGGGGCGAACACCGGGGAGCTGTTTTTT. The chain couples TRBV4-1 to TRBJ2-2; 11 bases map to TRBD2. V gave up 3 bases and J gave up 0 bases; unmatched junction bases: 3. This CDR3 comprises 17 residues. Looked up from germline, CDR1 is MGHRA and CDR2 is YSYEKL.

This chain joins TRBV29-1 and TRBJ1-4, with D hard to call. With 4 bases removed from V and 2 bases from J, the gap between germline ends came to 8 bases. Germline CDR1 is SQVTM and CDR2 is ANQGSEA. This CDR3 has 13 amino acids. The CDR3 protein is CSVAKSTNEKLFF. In nucleotides, the CDR3 is TGCAGCGTTGCGAAGAGCACTAATGAAAAACTGTTTTTT.

The genes are TRBV6-5 and TRBJ1-2; TRBD1 matches at 7 bases. J lost 7 bases, V lost 8 bases, and 13 bases had no gene match. CDR1 MNHEY and CDR2 SVGAGI come from the germline V gene. The CDR3 contains 14 residues. CDR3 region: CASQGDPFSGGYTF. Here the CDR3 DNA reads TGTGCCAGCCAGGGGGACCCCTTTAGCGGTGGCTACACCTTC.

This chain joins TRBV5-6 and TRBJ1-1; D might be TRBD1 (5 bases). Germline CDR1 is SGHDT and CDR2 is YYEEEE. V dropped 1 base and J dropped 4 bases, with 20 bases sitting between them. CDR3 size: 17 residues. CDR3 sequence: CASSLRLSRDGSTEAFF. The CDR3 region has the DNA TGTGCCAGCAGCTTGAGGCTGTCCAGGGACGGGAGCACTGAAGCTTTCTTT.

This clone was detected only a few times. V gene TRBV6-4 combines with J gene TRBJ2-2; D may be TRBD2 (5 bases). The CDR3 runs 15 residues. Germline V gene lookup returns CDR1 MRHNA and CDR2 SNTAGT. V was shortened by 4 bases and J by 4 bases, with 13 bases between the two germline ends. This CDR3 is CASSVGDAGTGELFF. CDR3 DNA: TGTGCCAGCAGTGTTGGGGATGCGGGCACCGGGGAGCTGTTTTTT.

This clone is medium-sized in the sample. V is TRBV19 and J is TRBJ1-2; no clear D gene. CDR1 LNHDA and CDR2 SQIVND come from the germline V gene (reference sequence). The CDR3 length is 18 residues. Trimming cost V 2 bases and J 6 bases, with 25 bases left between them. The DNA for the CDR3 is TGTGCCAGTAGTATACGGAGTTCTTACCCCCCTGATATAAATGGCTACACCTTC. Its translation is CASSIRSSYPPDINGYTF. Variable domain in full (rest from reference TRBV19 and TRBJ1-2): DGGITQSPKYLFRKEGQNVTLSCEQNLNHDAMYWYRQDPGQGLRLIYYSQIVNDFQKGDIAEGYSVSREKKESFPLTVTSAQKNPTAFYLCASSIRSSYPPDINGYTFGSGTRLTVV.

The rearrangement links TRBV6-5 to TRBJ2-2; the match to TRBD1 covers 7 bases. The trim removed 6 bases at V and 4 bases at J, leaving 5 bases unmatched. This CDR3 has 14 residues. Germline values: CDR1 MNHEY, CDR2 SVGAGI. The CDR3: CASRRQGSTGELFF. The CDR3 DNA sequence: TGTGCCAGCAGGCGACAGGGAAGCACCGGGGAGCTGTTTTTT.

The gene calls are TRBV18 and TRBJ2-4; 7 nucleotides line up with TRBD1. With 0 bases clipped from V and 0 bases from J, the junction kept 2 bases outside the gene matches. Germline V CDR1 and CDR2: KGHSH, LQKENI. The CDR3 runs 16 residues. This CDR3 is CASSPPGQIAKNIQYF. CDR3 DNA sequence: TGTGCCAGCTCACCACCGGGACAGATAGCCAAAAACATTCAGTACTTC.

The genes are TRBV25-1 and TRBJ1-6; 10 bases align to TRBD1. The CDR3 runs 17 residues. Germline V lookup: CDR1 MGHDK, CDR2 SYGVNS. V lost 4 bases to trimming and J lost 10 bases; unmatched junction nucleotides: 13. The CDR3 nucleotides are TGTGCCAGCAGTGGATGGGAGGGACAGGGGATAAGGTCACCCCTCCACTTT. It codes for CASSGWEGQGIRSPLHF. The full variable domain, rest sourced from reference TRBV25-1 and TRBJ1-6, is EADIYQTPRYLVIGTGKKITLECSQTMGHDKMYWYQQDPGMELHLIHYSYGVNSTEKGDLSSESTVSRIRTEHFPLTLESARPSHTSQYLCASSGWEGQGIRSPLHFGNGTRLTVT.

V and J are TRBV18 and TRBJ1-2; a possible D gene is TRBD1 (6 bases). Looked up from germline, CDR1 is KGHSH and CDR2 is LQKENI. The CDR3 spans 17 residues. V was cut by 3 bases and J by 0 bases, with 17 bases left in between. The CDR3 here is CASSPQQGLGTNYGYTF. In DNA, the CDR3 is TGTGCCAGCTCACCTCAACAGGGCTTGGGAACTAACTATGGCTACACCTTC. Together with reference TRBV18 and TRBJ1-2, the CDR3 gives the full variable domain: NAGVMQNPRHLVRRRGQEARLRCSPMKGHSHVYWYRQLPEEGLKFMVYLQKENIIDESGMPKERFSAEFPKEGPSILRIQQVVRGDSAAYFCASSPQQGLGTNYGYTFGSGTRLTVV.

CDR3 DNA sequence: TGCAGTGCTAGTCCGGGACAGGGGTACGAGCAGTACTTC. Translation gives CSASPGQGYEQYF. The V call is TRBV20-1, the J call TRBJ2-7, with 10 bases that match TRBD1. The CDR3 has 13 residues. Trimming removed 3 bases from V and 4 bases from J; junction bases left unmatched: 3. Germline V gives CDR1 DFQATT, CDR2 SNEGSKA (reference sequence).

CDR3 region: CASSLNRGEAGYTF. CDR3 DNA: TGTGCCAGCAGCTTAAATCGGGGGGAGGCTGGCTACACCTTC. V and J are TRBV11-2 and TRBJ1-2; possibly TRBD1 for D (5 bases). V lost 2 bases to trimming and J lost 7 bases, with 14 bases between them. The CDR3 runs 14 residues. The germline gives CDR1 SGHAT, CDR2 FQNNGV. Looking up the rest from reference TRBV11-2 and TRBJ1-2 gives the full variable domain: EAGVAQSPRYKIIEKRQSVAFWCNPISGHATLYWYQQILGQGPKLLIQFQNNGVVDDSQLPKDRFSAERLKGVDSTLKIQPAKLEDSAVYLCASSLNRGEAGYTFGSGTRLTVV.

The J gene is TRBJ1-1, the V gene TRBV27, with a possible D match to TRBD1 (6 bases). V lost 6 bases and J 2 bases, leaving 13 bases between the germline ends. CDR1 and CDR2 from the germline V gene are MNHEY and SMNVEV (reference sequence). This CDR3 is 14 amino acids long. As DNA, the CDR3 is TGTGCCAGCAGACCCGGACAGAAAAACACTGAAGCTTTCTTT. It encodes CASRPGQKNTEAFF.

V is TRBV9 and J is TRBJ2-3, with 10 bases matching TRBD2. The CDR3 loop spans 16 amino acids. The germline V gene has CDR1 SGDLS and CDR2 YYNGEE. Trimming removed 3 bases from V and 6 bases from J; junction bases left unmatched: 10. The CDR3 nucleotides are TGTGCCAGCAGCGCATACCTAGCGGGGGAGGTGGATACGCAGTATTTT. Its protein is CASSAYLAGEVDTQYF.

This clone was seen a handful of times. The rearrangement joins TRBV28 to TRBJ2-2; D is perhaps TRBD1 (6 bases). There are 15 residues in the CDR3. Germline CDR1 and CDR2: MDHEN and SYDVKM. Trimming removed 4 bases from V and 0 bases from J, with 9 bases in between. The CDR3 coding sequence is TGTGCCAGCAGTTCCGACAGGCCGAACACCGGGGAGCTGTTTTTT. Translating it yields CASSSDRPNTGELFF.

This clone was seen more than once but under ten times. V and J are TRBV6-5 and TRBJ1-1; D is perhaps TRBD1 (5 bases). Germline V gene data show CDR1 as MNHEY and CDR2 as SVGAGI. The CDR3 is made up of 13 amino acids. V lost 7 bases to trimming and J lost 1 base, with 10 bases between them. The CDR3 here is CASIMGGNTEAFF. DNA of the CDR3: TGTGCCAGCATTATGGGGGGGAACACTGAAGCTTTCTTT.

The chain uses TRBV20-1 and TRBJ2-5; 10 bases line up with TRBD1. From germline, CDR1 is DFQATT and CDR2 SNEGSKA (reference sequence). The J segment lost 5 bases and the V segment lost 3 bases, leaving 9 bases of the junction unmatched. CDR3 length equals 15 residues. DNA for the CDR3: TGCAGTGCTAGTTCCGGGACAGGGGTGGGGGAGACCCAGTACTTC. Translation gives CSASSGTGVGETQYF.

The chain combines TRBV19 with TRBJ1-5; D is possibly TRBD1 (5 bases). The CDR3 has 13 amino acids. The V gene's germline CDR1 is LNHDA and CDR2 SQIVND (reference sequence). V lost 8 bases to trimming and J lost 5 bases, with 13 bases between them. The DNA of the CDR3 is TGTGCCAGTTGTCAGGGAGGACATCAGCCCCAGCATTTT. Its protein product is CASCQGGHQPQHF. The whole variable domain, remainder taken from reference TRBV19 and TRBJ1-5, is DGGITQSPKYLFRKEGQNVTLSCEQNLNHDAMYWYRQDPGQGLRLIYYSQIVNDFQKGDIAEGYSVSREKKESFPLTVTSAQKNPTAFYLCASCQGGHQPQHFGDGTRLSIL.